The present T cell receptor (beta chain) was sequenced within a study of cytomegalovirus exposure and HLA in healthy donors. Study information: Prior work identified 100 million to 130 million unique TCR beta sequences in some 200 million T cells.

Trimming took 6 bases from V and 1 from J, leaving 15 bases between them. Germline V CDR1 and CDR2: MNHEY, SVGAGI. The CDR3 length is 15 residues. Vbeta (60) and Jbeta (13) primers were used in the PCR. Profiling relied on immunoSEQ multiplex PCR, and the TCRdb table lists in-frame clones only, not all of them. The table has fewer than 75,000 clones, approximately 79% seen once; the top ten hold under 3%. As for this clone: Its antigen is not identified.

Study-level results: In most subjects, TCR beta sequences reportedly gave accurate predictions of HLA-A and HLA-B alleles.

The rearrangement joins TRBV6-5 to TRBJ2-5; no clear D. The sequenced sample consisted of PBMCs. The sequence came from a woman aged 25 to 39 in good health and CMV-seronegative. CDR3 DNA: TGTGCCAGCAGCAGTTTCTCAGGCAGCCAAGAGACCCAGTACTTC. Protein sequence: CASSSFSGSQETQYF.